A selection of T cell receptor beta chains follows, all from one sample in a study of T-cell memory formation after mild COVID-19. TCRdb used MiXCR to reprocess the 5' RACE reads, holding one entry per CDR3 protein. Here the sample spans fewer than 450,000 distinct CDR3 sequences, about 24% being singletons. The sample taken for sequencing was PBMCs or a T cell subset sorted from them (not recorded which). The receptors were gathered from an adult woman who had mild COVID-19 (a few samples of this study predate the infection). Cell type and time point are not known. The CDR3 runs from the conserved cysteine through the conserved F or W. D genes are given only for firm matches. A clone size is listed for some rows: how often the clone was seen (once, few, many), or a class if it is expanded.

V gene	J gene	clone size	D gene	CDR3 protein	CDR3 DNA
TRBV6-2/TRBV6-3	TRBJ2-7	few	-	CASSLPPGFIHEQYF	TGTGCCAGCAGTTTACCCCCGGGGTTTATCCACGAGCAGTACTTC
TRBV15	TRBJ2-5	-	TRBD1	CATSRGDRQETQYF	TGTGCCACCAGCAGAGGGGACAGGCAAGAGACCCAGTACTTC
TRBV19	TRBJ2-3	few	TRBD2	CASSPRLAGASTDTQYF	TGTGCCAGTAGCCCACGACTAGCGGGAGCTAGCACAGATACGCAGTATTTT
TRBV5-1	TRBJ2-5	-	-	CASSLEWGKETQYF	TGCGCCAGCAGCTTGGAATGGGGTAAAGAGACCCAGTACTTC
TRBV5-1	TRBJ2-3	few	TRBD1	CASSPRRTGPWDTQYF	TGCGCCAGCAGTCCTAGGAGGACAGGGCCATGGGATACGCAGTATTTT
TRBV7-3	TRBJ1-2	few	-	CASSLQGNPANYGYTF	TGTGCCAGCAGCTTACAGGGGAACCCAGCTAACTATGGCTACACCTTC
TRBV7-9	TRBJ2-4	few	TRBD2	CASSQTSGTRNIQYF	TGTGCCAGCAGCCAGACTAGCGGGACGCGGAACATTCAGTACTTC
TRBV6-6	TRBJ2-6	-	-	CASHIGASGANVLTF	TGTGCCAGCCACATTGGGGCTTCTGGGGCCAACGTCCTGACTTTC
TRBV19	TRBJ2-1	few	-	CASSIGNRDLKQFF	TGTGCCAGTAGTATCGGCAATCGAGACCTTAAGCAGTTCTTC
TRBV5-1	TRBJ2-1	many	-	CASSLADQTRFF	TGCGCCAGCAGCTTGGCCGACCAAACTCGGTTCTTC
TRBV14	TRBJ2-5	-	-	CASSQGTIETQYF	TGTGCCAGCAGCCAAGGGACAATCGAGACCCAGTACTTC
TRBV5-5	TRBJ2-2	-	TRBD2	CASSRRTSGSDGELFF	TGTGCCAGCAGCCGTAGGACTAGCGGGAGTGACGGGGAGCTGTTTTTT
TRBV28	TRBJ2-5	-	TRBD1	CASSLNVGQGRGQETQYF	TGTGCCAGCAGTCTGAACGTCGGACAGGGACGAGGACAAGAGACCCAGTACTTC
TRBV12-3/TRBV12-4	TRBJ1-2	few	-	CASGQLPYGYTF	TGTGCCAGCGGACAGCTTCCCTATGGCTACACCTTC